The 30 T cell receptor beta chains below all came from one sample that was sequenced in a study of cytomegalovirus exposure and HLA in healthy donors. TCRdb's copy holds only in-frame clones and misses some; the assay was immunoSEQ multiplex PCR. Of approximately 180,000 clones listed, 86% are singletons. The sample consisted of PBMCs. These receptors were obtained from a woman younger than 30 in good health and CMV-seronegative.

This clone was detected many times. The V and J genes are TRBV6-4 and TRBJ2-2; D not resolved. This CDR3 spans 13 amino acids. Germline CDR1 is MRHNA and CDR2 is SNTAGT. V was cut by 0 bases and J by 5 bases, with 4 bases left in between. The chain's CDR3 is CASSDSQTGELFF. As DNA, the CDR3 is TGTGCCAGCAGTGACTCGCAGACCGGGGAGCTGTTTTTT.

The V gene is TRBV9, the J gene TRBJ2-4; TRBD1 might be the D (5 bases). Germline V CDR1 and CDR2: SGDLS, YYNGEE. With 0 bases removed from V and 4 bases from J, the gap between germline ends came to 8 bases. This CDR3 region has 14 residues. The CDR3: CASSVEQGKNIQYF. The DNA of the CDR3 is TGTGCCAGCAGCGTAGAGCAGGGAAAAAACATTCAGTACTTC.

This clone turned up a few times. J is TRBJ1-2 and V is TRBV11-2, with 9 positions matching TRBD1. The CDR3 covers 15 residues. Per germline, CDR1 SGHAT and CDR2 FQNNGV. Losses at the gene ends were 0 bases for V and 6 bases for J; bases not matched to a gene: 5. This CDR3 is CASSLETGGWHGYTF. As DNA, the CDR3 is TGTGCCAGCAGCTTAGAGACAGGGGGATGGCATGGCTACACCTTC.

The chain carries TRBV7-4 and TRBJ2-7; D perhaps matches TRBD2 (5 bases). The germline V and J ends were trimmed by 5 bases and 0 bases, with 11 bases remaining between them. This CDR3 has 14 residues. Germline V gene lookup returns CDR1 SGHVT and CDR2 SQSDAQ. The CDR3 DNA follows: TGTGCCAGCAGCCCAGGACTGAACTCCTACGAGCAGTACTTC. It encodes CASSPGLNSYEQYF.

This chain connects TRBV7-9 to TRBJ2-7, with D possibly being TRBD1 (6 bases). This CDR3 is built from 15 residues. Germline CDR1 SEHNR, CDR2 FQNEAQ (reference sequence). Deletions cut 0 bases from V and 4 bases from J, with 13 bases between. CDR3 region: CASSLAQGSFYEQYF. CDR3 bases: TGTGCCAGCAGCTTAGCACAGGGTAGTTTTTACGAGCAGTACTTC. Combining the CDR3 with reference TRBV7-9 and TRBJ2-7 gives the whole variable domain DTGVSQNPRHKITKRGQNVTFRCDPISEHNRLYWYRQTLGQGPEFLTYFQNEAQLEKSRLLSDRFSAERPKGSFSTLEIQRTEQGDSAMYLCASSLAQGSFYEQYFGPGTRLTVT.

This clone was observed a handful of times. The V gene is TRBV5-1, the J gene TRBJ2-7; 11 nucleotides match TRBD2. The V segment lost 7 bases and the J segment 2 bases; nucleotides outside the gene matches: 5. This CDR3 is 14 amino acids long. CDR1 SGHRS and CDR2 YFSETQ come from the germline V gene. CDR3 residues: CASGTTSGTYEQYF. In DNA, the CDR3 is TGCGCCAGCGGGACGACTAGCGGGACCTACGAGCAGTACTTC.

The DNA for the CDR3 is TGTGCCAGCCGAGACGATCTCCACAGATACAAGGGGTATGGCTACACCTTC. Translating gives CASRDDLHRYKGYGYTF. The chain recombines TRBV7-2 with TRBJ1-2; D perhaps matches TRBD1 (5 bases). The CDR3 totals 17 residues. V lost 8 bases and J 5 bases, leaving 27 bases between the germline ends. CDR1 is SGHTA, CDR2 FQGNSA, per germline.

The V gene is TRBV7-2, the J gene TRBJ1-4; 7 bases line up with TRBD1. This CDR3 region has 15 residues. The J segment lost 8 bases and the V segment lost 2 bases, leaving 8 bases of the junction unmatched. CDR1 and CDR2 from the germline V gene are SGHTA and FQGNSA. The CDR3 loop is CASSLLTGVVEKLFF. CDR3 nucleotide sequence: TGTGCCAGCAGCTTACTCACAGGGGTTGTCGAAAAACTGTTTTTT.

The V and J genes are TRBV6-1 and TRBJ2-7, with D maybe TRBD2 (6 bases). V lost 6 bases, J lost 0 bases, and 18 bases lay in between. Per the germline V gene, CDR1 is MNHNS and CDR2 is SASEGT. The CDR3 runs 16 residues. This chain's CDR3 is CASRELAGRDSYEQYF. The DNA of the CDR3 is TGTGCCAGCAGAGAACTTGCCGGGAGAGACTCCTACGAGCAGTACTTC.

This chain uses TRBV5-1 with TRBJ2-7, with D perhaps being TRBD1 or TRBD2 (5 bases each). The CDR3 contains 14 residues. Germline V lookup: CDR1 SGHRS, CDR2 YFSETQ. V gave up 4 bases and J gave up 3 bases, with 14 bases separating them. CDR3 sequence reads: CASSLGQEGYEQYF. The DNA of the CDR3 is TGCGCCAGCAGCCTGGGGCAAGAGGGCTACGAGCAGTACTTC.

DNA of the CDR3: TGTGCCACCAGCAGAGACAGCTATGGCTACACCTTC. This sequence encodes CATSRDSYGYTF. The rearrangement joins TRBV15 to TRBJ1-2; D unclear. Germline V gene data show CDR1 as LNHNV and CDR2 as YYDKDF (reference sequence). Trimming took off 0 bases at V and 4 bases at J, with 3 bases between the two ends. The CDR3 is made up of 12 amino acids.

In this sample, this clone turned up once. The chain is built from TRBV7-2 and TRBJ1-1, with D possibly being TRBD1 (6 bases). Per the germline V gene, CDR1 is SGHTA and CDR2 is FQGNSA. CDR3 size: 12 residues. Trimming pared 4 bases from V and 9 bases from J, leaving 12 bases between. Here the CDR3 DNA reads TGTGCCAGCAGCTCTAGGACAGAAAAAGCTTTCTTT. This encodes CASSSRTEKAFF.

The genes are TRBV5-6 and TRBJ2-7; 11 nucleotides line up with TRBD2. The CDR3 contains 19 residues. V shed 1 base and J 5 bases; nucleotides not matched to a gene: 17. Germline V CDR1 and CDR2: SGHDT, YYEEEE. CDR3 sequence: CASSLPLAGGSVALHEQYF. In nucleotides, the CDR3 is TGTGCCAGCAGCTTGCCGCTAGCGGGAGGTAGTGTCGCCCTCCACGAGCAGTACTTC.

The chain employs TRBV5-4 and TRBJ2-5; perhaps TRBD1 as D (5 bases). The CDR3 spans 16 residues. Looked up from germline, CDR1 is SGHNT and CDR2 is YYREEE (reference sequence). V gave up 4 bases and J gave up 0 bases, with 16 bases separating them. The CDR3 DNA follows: TGTGCCAGCAGCGGGGCCATGGGCGGTTACCAAGAGACCCAGTACTTC. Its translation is CASSGAMGGYQETQYF.

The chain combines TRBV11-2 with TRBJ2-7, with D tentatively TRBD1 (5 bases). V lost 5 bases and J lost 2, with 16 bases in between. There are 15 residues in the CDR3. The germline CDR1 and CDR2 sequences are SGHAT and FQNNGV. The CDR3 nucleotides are TGTGCCAGCAGCCCACCGGGCAGGGTTCCCTACGAGCAGTACTTC. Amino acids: CASSPPGRVPYEQYF. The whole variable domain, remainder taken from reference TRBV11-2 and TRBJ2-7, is EAGVAQSPRYKIIEKRQSVAFWCNPISGHATLYWYQQILGQGPKLLIQFQNNGVVDDSQLPKDRFSAERLKGVDSTLKIQPAKLEDSAVYLCASSPPGRVPYEQYFGPGTRLTVT.

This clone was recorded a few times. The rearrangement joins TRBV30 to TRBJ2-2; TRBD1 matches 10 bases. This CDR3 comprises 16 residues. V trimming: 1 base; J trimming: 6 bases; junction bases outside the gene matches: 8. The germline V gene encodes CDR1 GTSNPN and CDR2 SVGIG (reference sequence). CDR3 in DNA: TGTGCCTGGAGTGGGCCGGGACAGGGGATGGCCGGGGAGCTGTTTTTT. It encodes CAWSGPGQGMAGELFF. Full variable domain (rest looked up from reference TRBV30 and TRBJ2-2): SQTIHQWPATLVQPVGSPLSLECTVEGTSNPNLYWYRQAAGRGLQLLFYSVGIGQISSEVPQNLSASRPQDRQFILSSKKLLLSDSGFYLCAWSGPGQGMAGELFFGEGSRLTVL.

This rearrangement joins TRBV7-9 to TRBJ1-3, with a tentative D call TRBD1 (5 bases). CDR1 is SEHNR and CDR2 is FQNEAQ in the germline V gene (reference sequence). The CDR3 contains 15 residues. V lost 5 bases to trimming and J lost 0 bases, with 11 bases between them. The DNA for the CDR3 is TGTGCCAGCAGCGCTAGACAGCACTCTGGAAACACCATATATTTT. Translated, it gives CASSARQHSGNTIYF. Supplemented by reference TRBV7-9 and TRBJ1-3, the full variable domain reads DTGVSQNPRHKITKRGQNVTFRCDPISEHNRLYWYRQTLGQGPEFLTYFQNEAQLEKSRLLSDRFSAERPKGSFSTLEIQRTEQGDSAMYLCASSARQHSGNTIYFGEGSWLTVV.

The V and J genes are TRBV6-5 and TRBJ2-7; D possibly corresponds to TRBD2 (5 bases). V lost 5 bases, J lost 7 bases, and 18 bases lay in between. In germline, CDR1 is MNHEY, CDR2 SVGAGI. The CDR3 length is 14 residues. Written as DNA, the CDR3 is TGTGCCAGCAGTAATGCGCGAACCTCGGGGGAGCAGTACTTC. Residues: CASSNARTSGEQYF.

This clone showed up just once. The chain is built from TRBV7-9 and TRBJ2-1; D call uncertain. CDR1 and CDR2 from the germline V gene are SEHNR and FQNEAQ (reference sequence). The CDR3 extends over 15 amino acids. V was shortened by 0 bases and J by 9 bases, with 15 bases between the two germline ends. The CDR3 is CASSLAQISPGEQFF. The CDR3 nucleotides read TGTGCCAGCAGCTTAGCGCAGATTAGCCCCGGTGAGCAGTTCTTC.

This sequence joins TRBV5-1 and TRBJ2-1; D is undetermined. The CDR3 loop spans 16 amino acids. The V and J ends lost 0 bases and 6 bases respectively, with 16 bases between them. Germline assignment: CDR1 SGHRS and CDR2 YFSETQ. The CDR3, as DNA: TGCGCCAGCAGCTTGGTGGGTAGCTTAATGGTCAATGAGCAGTTCTTC. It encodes CASSLVGSLMVNEQFF.

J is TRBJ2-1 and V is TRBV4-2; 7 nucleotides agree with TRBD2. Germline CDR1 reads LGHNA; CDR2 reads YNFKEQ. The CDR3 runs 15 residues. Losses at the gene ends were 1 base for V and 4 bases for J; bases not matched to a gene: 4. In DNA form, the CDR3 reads TGTGCCAGCAGCCAAGTTGGGGGGGGGTACAATGAGCAGTTCTTC. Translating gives CASSQVGGGYNEQFF.

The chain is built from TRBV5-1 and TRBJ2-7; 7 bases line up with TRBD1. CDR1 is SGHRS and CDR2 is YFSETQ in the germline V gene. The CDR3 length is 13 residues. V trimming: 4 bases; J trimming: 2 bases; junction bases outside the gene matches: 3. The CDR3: CASSHDRAYEQYF. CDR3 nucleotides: TGCGCCAGCAGCCACGACAGGGCCTACGAGCAGTACTTC.

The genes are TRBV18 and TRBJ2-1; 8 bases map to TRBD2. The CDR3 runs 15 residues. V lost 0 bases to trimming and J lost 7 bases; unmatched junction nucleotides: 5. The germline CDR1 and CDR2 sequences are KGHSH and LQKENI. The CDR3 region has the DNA TGTGCCAGCTCACCACCGGGGACTAGGGTTAATGAGCAGTTCTTC. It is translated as CASSPPGTRVNEQFF.

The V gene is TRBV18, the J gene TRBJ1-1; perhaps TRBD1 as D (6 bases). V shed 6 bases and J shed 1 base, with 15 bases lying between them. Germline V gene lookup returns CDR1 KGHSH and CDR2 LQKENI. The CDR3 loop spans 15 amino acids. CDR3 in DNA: TGTGCCAGCTCCCCCACACAGGGCTCGAACACTGAAGCTTTCTTT. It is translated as CASSPTQGSNTEAFF.

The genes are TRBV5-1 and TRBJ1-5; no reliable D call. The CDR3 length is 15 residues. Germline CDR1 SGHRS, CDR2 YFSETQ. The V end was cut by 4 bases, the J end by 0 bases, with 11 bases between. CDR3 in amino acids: CASSPDIYSNQPQHF. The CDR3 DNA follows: TGCGCCAGCAGCCCCGACATCTATAGCAATCAGCCCCAGCATTTT.

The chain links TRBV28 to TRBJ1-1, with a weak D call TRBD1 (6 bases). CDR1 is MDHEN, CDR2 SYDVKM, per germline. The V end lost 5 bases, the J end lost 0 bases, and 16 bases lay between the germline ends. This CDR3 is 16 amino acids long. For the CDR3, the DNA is TGTGCCAGCAGTGTCAGCGGGGGGCCCATGAACACTGAAGCTTTCTTT. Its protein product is CASSVSGGPMNTEAFF.

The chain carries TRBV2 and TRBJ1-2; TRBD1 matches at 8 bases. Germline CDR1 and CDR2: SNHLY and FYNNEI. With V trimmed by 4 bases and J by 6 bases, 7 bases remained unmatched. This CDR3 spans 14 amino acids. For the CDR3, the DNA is TGTGCCAGCAGTGGGTCAGGGGGCGCAGATGGCTACACCTTC. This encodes CASSGSGGADGYTF.

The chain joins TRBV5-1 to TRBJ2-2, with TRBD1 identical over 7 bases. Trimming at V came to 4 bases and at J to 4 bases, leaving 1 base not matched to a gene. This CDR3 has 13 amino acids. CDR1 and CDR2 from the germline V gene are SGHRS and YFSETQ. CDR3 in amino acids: CASSGTVTGELFF. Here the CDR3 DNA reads TGCGCCAGCAGCGGGACAGTCACCGGGGAGCTGTTTTTT.

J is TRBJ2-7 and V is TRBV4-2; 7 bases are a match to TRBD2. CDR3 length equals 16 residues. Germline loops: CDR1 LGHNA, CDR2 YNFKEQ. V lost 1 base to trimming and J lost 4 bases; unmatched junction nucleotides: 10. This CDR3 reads CASSQGQLAAYYEQYF. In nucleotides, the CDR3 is TGTGCCAGCAGCCAAGGTCAGCTAGCGGCGTATTACGAGCAGTACTTC.

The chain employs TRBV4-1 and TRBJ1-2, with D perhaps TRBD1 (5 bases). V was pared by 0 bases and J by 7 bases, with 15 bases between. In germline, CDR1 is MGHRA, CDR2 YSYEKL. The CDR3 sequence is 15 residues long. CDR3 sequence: CASSQDGKGKGGYTF. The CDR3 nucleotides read TGCGCCAGCAGCCAAGATGGGAAGGGGAAAGGTGGCTACACCTTC.